These 6 T cell receptor beta chains share one sample of origin, sequenced in a study of T cell responses to AZD1222 COVID-19 vaccine. This table comes from immunoSEQ multiplex PCR, and its TCRdb copy is limited to in-frame clones, with some not included. Altogether some 180,000 clones are present, around 92% being singletons, with the ten largest covering less than 1.5%. The specimen comprised peripheral blood, sampled on day 0 of AZD1222 vaccination. The receptor set was obtained from an adult in good health.

This rearrangement joins TRBV28 to TRBJ2-3, with TRBD1 matching 7 bases. This CDR3 has 13 residues. Germline CDR1 MDHEN, CDR2 SYDVKM. The junction had 6 bases not matched to a gene; V was cut back by 3 bases and J by 9 bases. CDR3 protein: CASSFYTGETQYF. The CDR3 DNA reads as TGTGCCAGCAGTTTCTATACAGGGGAAACGCAGTATTTT.

This sequence joins TRBV5-8 and TRBJ2-5; TRBD2 matches at 7 bases. Germline V gene data show CDR1 as SGHTS and CDR2 as YDEGEE. The V segment lost 0 bases and the J segment 0 bases; nucleotides outside the gene matches: 5. This CDR3 spans 16 amino acids. CDR3 loop: CASSLGRGNYQETQYF. DNA for the CDR3: TGTGCCAGCAGCTTGGGGCGGGGGAACTACCAAGAGACCCAGTACTTC.

The chain has TRBV28 and TRBJ2-1; 11 nucleotides match TRBD2. In germline, CDR1 is MDHEN, CDR2 SYDVKM. Germline trimming cut 1 base from V and 8 bases from J; bases unmatched to any gene: 4. This CDR3 has 15 amino acids. This chain's CDR3 is CASSLSGLAGDEQFF. The CDR3 DNA follows: TGTGCCAGCAGTTTATCTGGACTAGCGGGTGATGAGCAGTTCTTC. The full variable domain, in which reference TRBV28 and TRBJ2-1 provide the parts outside the CDR3, is DVKVTQSSRYLVKRTGEKVFLECVQDMDHENMFWYRQDPGLGLRLIYFSYDVKMKEKGDIPEGYSVSREKKERFSLILESASTNQTSMYLCASSLSGLAGDEQFFGPGTRLTVL.

V and J are TRBV3-1 (or the pseudogene TRBV3-2) and TRBJ2-5; no clear D gene. Deletions cut 3 bases from V and 4 bases from J, with 12 bases between. The CDR3 is 14 amino acids. Germline-derived CDR1 and CDR2 are LGHDT and YNNKEL (reference sequence). CDR3 amino acids: CASSQWSTVETQYF. The CDR3 DNA is TGTGCCAGCAGCCAGTGGAGTACGGTAGAGACCCAGTACTTC.

V usage is TRBV11-2 and J usage is TRBJ1-1; D gene ambiguous. The V end lost 4 bases, the J end lost 7 bases, and 16 bases lay between the germline ends. Germline V gene data show CDR1 as SGHAT and CDR2 as FQNNGV. The CDR3 totals 14 residues. CDR3 in amino acids: CASSSLRSAYEAFF. The CDR3 bases are TGTGCCAGCAGCTCGCTGAGATCCGCGTATGAAGCTTTCTTT.

In its sample, this clone was seen once. The chain joins TRBV11-3 to TRBJ1-6; tentative D call: TRBD1 (6 bases). CDR3 length: 13 residues. The germline CDR1 and CDR2 sequences are SGHNT and YENEEA. V lost 2 bases, J lost 14 bases, and 13 bases lay in between. CDR3 sequence reads: CASSLNQGKALHF. The CDR3 bases are TGTGCCAGCAGCTTAAATCAGGGGAAGGCCCTCCACTTT.